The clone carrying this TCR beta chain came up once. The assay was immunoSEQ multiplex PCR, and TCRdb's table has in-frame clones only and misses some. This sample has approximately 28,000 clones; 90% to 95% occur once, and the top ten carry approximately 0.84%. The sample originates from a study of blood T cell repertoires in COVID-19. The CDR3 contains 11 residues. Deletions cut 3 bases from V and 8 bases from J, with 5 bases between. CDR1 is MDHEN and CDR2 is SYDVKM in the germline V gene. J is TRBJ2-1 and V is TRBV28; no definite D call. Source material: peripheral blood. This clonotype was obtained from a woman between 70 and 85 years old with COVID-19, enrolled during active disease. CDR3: CASSFRDEQFF. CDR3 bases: TGTGCCAGCAGTTTTCGGGATGAGCAGTTCTTC.